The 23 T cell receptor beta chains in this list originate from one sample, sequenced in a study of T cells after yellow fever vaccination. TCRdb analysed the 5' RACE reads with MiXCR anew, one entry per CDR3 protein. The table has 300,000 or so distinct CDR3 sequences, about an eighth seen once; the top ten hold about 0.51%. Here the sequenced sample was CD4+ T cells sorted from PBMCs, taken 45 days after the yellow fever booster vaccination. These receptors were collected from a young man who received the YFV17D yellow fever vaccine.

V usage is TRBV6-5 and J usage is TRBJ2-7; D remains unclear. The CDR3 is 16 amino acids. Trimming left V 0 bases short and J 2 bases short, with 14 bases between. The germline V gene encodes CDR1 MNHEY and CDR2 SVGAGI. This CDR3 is CASSYSHRSRTYEQYF. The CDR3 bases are TGTGCCAGCAGTTACTCCCATCGGAGCAGAACCTACGAGCAGTACTTC.

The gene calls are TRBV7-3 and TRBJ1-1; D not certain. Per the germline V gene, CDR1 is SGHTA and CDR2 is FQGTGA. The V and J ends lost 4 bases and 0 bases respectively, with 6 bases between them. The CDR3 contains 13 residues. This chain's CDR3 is CASSSQLNTEAFF. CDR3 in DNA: TGTGCCAGCAGCTCCCAGCTGAACACTGAAGCTTTCTTT.

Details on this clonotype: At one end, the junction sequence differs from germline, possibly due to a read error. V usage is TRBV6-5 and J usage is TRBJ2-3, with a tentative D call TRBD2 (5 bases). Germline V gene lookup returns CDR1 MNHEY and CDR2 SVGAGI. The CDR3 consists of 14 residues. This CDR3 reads CASSYTGSTDSQYF. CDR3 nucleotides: TGTGCCAGCAGTTATACGGGGAGCACAGATTCGCAGTATTTT.

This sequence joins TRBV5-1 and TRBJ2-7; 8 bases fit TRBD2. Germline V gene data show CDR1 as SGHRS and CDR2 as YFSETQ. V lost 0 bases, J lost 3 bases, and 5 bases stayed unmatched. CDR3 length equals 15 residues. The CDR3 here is CASSLASGRVYEQYF. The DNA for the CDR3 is TGCGCCAGCAGCTTGGCCAGCGGGAGAGTCTACGAGCAGTACTTC.

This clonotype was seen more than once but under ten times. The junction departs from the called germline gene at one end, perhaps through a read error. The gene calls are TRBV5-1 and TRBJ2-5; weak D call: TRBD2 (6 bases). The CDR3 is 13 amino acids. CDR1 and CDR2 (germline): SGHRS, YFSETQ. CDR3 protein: CASSSPGGEAFGF. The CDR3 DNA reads TGCGCCAGCAGCTCCCCCGGGGGTGAAGCCTTCGGCTTC. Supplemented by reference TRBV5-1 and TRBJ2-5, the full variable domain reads KAGVTQTPRYLIKTRGQQVTLSCSPISGHRSVSWYQQTPGQGLQFLFEYFSETQRNKGNFPGRFSGRQFSNSRSEMNVSTLELGDSALYLCASSSPGGEAFGFGPGTRLLVL.

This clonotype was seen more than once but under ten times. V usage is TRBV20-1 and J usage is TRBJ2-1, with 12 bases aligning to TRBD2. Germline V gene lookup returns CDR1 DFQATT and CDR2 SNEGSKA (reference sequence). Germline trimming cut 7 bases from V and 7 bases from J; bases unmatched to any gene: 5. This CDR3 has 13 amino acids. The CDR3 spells CSGRLAGVNEQFF. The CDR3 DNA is TGCAGTGGAAGACTAGCGGGAGTGAATGAGCAGTTCTTC.

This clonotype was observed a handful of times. The CDR3 DNA sequence: TGCAGCGTCGGACGGGAGGCAGGCACCTTC. Protein sequence: CSVGREAGTF. The chain uses TRBV29-1 and TRBJ1-2; D is undetermined. V was cut by 6 bases and J by 13 bases, with 15 bases left in between. CDR1 and CDR2 (germline): SQVTM, ANQGSEA. This CDR3 is 10 amino acids long.

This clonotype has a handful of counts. This CDR3 reads CASSIGLAETIDTQYF. The CDR3 region has the DNA TGTGCCAGCAGCATCGGACTAGCGGAGACGATAGATACGCAGTATTTT. This chain joins TRBV9 and TRBJ2-3, with 10 bases fitting TRBD2. V was pared by 4 bases and J by 5 bases, with 10 bases of the junction left unmatched. The CDR3 runs 16 residues. The germline gives CDR1 SGDLS, CDR2 YYNGEE.

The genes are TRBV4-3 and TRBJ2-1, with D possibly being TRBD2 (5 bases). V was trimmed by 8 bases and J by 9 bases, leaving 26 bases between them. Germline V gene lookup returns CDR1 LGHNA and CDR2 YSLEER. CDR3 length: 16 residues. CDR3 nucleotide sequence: TGCGCCAGCTCCCTTGGGAGCGGAACGGGGTTTCGTGAGCAGTTCTTC. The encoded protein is CASSLGSGTGFREQFF.

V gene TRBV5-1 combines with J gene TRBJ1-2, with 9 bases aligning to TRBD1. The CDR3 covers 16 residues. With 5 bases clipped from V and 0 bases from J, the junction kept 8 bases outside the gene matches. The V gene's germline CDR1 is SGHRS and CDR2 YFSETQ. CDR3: CASRQTGGPANYGYTF. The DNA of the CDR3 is TGCGCCAGCAGACAGACAGGGGGTCCGGCTAACTATGGCTACACCTTC.

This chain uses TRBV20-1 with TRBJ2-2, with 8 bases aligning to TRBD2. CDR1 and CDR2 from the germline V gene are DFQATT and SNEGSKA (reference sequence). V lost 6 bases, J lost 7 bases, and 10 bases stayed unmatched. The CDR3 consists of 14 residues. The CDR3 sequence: CSATSGPRDGELFF. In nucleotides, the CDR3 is TGCAGTGCAACTAGCGGCCCCAGGGACGGGGAGCTGTTTTTT.

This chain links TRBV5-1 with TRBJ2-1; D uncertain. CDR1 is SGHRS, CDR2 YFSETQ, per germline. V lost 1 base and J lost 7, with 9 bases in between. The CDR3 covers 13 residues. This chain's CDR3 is CASSLSFQNEQFF. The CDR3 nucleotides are TGCGCCAGCAGCTTGTCGTTTCAGAATGAGCAGTTCTTC. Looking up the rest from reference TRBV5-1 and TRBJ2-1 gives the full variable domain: KAGVTQTPRYLIKTRGQQVTLSCSPISGHRSVSWYQQTPGQGLQFLFEYFSETQRNKGNFPGRFSGRQFSNSRSEMNVSTLELGDSALYLCASSLSFQNEQFFGPGTRLTVL.

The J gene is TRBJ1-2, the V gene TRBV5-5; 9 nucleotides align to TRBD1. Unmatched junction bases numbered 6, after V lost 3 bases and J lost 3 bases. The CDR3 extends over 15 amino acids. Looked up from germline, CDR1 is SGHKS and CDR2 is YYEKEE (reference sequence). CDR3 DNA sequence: TGTGCCAGCAGCTACGGACAGGGGCGGGACTATGGCTACACCTTC. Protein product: CASSYGQGRDYGYTF.

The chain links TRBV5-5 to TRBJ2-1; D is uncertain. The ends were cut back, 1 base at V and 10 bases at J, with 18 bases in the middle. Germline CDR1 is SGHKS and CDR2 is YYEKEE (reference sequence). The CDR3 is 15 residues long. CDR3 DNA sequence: TGTGCCAGCAGCTTGCTGGATATGGGGATAGGGGAGCAGTTCTTC. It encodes CASSLLDMGIGEQFF.

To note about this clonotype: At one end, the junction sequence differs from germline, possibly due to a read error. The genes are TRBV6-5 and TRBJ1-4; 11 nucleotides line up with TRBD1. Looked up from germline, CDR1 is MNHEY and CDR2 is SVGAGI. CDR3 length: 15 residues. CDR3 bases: TGTGCCAGCACTTACAATACCGGGACAGGGGGAAAACTGTTTTTT. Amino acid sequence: CASTYNTGTGGKLFF.

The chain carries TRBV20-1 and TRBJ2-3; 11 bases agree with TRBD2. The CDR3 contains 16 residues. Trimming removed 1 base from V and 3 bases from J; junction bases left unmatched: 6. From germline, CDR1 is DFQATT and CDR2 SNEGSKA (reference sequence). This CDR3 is CSARVTSSGRTDTQYF. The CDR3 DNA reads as TGCAGTGCTAGAGTGACCTCTAGCGGGAGGACAGATACGCAGTATTTT.

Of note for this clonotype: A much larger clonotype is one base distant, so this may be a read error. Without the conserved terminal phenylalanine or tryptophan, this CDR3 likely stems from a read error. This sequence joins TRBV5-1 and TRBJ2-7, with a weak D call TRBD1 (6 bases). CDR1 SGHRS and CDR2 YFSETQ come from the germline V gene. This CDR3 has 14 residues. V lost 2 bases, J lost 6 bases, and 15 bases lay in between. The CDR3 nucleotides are TGCGCCAGCAGCTTTAGTCAGGGGTCCGGCGAGCAGTACTTA. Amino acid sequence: CASSFSQGSGEQYL.

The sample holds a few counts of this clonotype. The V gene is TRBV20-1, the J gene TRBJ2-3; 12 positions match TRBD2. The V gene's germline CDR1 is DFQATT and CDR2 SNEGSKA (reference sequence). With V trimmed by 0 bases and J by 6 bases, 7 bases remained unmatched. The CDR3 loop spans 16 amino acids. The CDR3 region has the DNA TGCAGTGCTAGAGATCCGGCTAGCGGGAGGGTGGATACGCAGTATTTT. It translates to CSARDPASGRVDTQYF.

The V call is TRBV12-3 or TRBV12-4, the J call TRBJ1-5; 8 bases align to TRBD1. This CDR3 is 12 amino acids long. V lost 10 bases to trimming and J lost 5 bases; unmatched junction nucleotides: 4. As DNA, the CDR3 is TGTGCCACCCGACAGGGGTATCAGCCCCAGCATTTT. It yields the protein CATRQGYQPQHF.

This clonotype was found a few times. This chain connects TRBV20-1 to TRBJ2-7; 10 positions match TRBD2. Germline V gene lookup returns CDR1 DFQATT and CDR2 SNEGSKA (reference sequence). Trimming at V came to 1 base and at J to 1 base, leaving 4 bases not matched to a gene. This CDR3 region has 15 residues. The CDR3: CSARAVTSGSYEQYF. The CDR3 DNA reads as TGCAGTGCTAGAGCAGTGACTAGCGGGTCCTACGAGCAGTACTTC.

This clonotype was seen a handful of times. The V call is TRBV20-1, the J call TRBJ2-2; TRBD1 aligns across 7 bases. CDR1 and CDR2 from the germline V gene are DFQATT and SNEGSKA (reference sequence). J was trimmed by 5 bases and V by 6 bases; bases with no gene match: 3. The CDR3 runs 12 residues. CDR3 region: CSAQGVTGELFF. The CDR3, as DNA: TGCAGTGCCCAGGGGGTGACCGGGGAGCTGTTTTTT.

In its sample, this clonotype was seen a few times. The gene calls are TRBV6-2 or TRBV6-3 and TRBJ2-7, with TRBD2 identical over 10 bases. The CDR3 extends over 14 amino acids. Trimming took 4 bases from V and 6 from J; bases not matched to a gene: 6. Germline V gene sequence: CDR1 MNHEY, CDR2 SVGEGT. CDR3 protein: CASSWASGSGEQYF. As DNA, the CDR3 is TGTGCCAGCAGTTGGGCTAGCGGGAGTGGCGAGCAGTACTTC.

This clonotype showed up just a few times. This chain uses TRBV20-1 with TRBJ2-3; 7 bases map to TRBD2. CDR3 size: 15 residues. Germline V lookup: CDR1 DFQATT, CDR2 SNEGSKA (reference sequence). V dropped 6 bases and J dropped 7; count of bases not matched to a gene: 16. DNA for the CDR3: TGCAGTGCCAGAATAACCGGGACTAATCTAAATACGCAGTATTTT. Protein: CSARITGTNLNTQYF.